One sample yielded the 31 T cell receptor beta chains listed below, sequenced in a study of T cells in Graves' hyperthyroidism and ophthalmopathy. Template material for amplifying TCR beta CDR3 regions consisted of RNA transcripts. During a first-round RT-PCR of the TCR CDR3, the HTBI primer set was used. Each CDR3 protein is one row after TCRdb ran MiXCR on the multiplex PCR reads. The sample comprises hundreds of thousands of distinct CDR3 sequences, 15% to 20% of which are singletons, and about half rests with the top ten. The sequenced sample consisted of blood. Receptor source: a man aged 40-49 years with Graves' ophthalmopathy.

V gene TRBV24-1 combines with J gene TRBJ2-1; D is ambiguous. V shed 3 bases and J shed 9 bases, with 14 bases lying between them. This CDR3 spans 14 amino acids. Germline assignment: CDR1 KGHDR and CDR2 SFDVKD. CDR3 protein: CATSDDLLDGEQFF. The CDR3, as DNA: TGTGCCACCAGTGATGATCTGCTCGACGGTGAGCAGTTCTTC.

This clonotype came up many times. The chain links TRBV3-1 to TRBJ2-1; 11 bases agree with TRBD2. Germline CDR1 reads LGHDT; CDR2 reads YNNKEL (reference sequence). The length of the CDR3 is 15 residues. V was clipped by 0 bases and J by 9 bases; unmatched bases: 4. CDR3 residues: CASSQETSGSLEQFF. CDR3 sequence (DNA): TGTGCCAGCAGCCAAGAAACTAGCGGGAGTCTTGAGCAGTTCTTC.

This clonotype was counted ten times or more. This chain uses TRBV28 with TRBJ2-1, with TRBD1 as a possible D gene (5 bases). The V gene lost 4 bases and the J gene lost 7 bases, with 8 bases spanning the gap. Germline V gives CDR1 MDHEN, CDR2 SYDVKM. This CDR3 contains 12 residues. CDR3 in amino acids: CASSSRVNEQFF. CDR3 nucleotide sequence: TGTGCCAGCAGTTCCAGGGTTAATGAGCAGTTCTTC.

The J gene is TRBJ2-3, the V gene TRBV5-1; D gene ambiguous. CDR1 SGHRS and CDR2 YFSETQ come from the germline V gene. The CDR3 has 14 residues. Trimming cost V 2 bases and J 2 bases, with 9 bases left between them. In DNA form, the CDR3 reads TGCGCCAGCAGCTTAAGTGGGATCACAGATACGCAGTATTTT. It is translated as CASSLSGITDTQYF.

In this sample, this clonotype turned up a few times. The V and J genes are TRBV6-5 and TRBJ2-1; 9 bases are shared with TRBD2. CDR1 and CDR2 (germline): MNHEY, SVGAGI. After removal of 3 bases from V and 8 bases from J, the junction contained 8 bases not matched to a gene. This CDR3 is built from 15 residues. CDR3 DNA sequence: TGTGCCAGCAGTTATCAGCTAGCGGGGTTCTATGAGCAGTTCTTC. Residues: CASSYQLAGFYEQFF.

The chain joins TRBV7-9 to TRBJ2-2; 7 bases fit TRBD1. The CDR3 runs to 13 residues. The J segment lost 6 bases and the V segment lost 3 bases, leaving 1 base of the junction unmatched. Germline V gene data show CDR1 as SEHNR and CDR2 as FQNEAQ (reference sequence). This chain's CDR3 is CASSFGTAGELFF. The CDR3 DNA is TGTGCCAGCAGCTTCGGGACAGCCGGGGAGCTGTTTTTT.

The chain joins TRBV28 to TRBJ2-5; D remains ambiguous. Trimming removed 5 bases from V and 2 bases from J, with 6 bases in between. The germline V gene encodes CDR1 MDHEN and CDR2 SYDVKM. This CDR3 has 12 amino acids. This chain's CDR3 is CASSESQETQYF. The DNA for the CDR3 is TGTGCCAGCAGTGAGAGTCAAGAGACCCAGTACTTC.

Many counts were recorded for this clonotype. This chain joins TRBV2 and TRBJ1-2; 12 bases are shared with TRBD1. Losses at the gene ends were 8 bases for V and 6 bases for J; bases not matched to a gene: 10. CDR3 length equals 15 residues. From germline, CDR1 is SNHLY and CDR2 FYNNEI. The CDR3 is CASRREGQGAHGYTF. CDR3 sequence (DNA): TGTGCCAGCCGCCGGGAGGGACAGGGGGCCCATGGCTACACCTTC.

CDR3 nucleotides: TGTGCCAGCAGCAACAGCCCGGGACCTCCGACCGGGGGTAGCCATTACAATGAGCAGTTCTTC. As protein: CASSNSPGPPTGGSHYNEQFF. This chain joins TRBV9 and TRBJ2-1; TRBD2 is a possible D gene (6 bases). CDR3 length: 21 residues. With 4 bases removed from V and 4 bases from J, the gap between germline ends came to 33 bases. Looked up from germline, CDR1 is SGDLS and CDR2 is YYNGEE.

This clonotype was observed many times. Here the CDR3 DNA reads TGCGCCAGCAGCCGGACTAGCGGGAGCGGTGTGAATACGCAGTATTTT. Translated: CASSRTSGSGVNTQYF. The chain combines TRBV5-1 with TRBJ2-3; 13 nucleotides align to TRBD2. After removal of 4 bases from V and 7 bases from J, the junction contained 9 bases not matched to a gene. This CDR3 has 16 residues. Germline V gives CDR1 SGHRS, CDR2 YFSETQ.

This clonotype was counted many times. The gene calls are TRBV30 and TRBJ2-3; the D gene is possibly TRBD2 (6 bases). CDR1 and CDR2 from the germline V gene are GTSNPN and SVGIG (reference sequence). There are 12 residues in the CDR3. Trimming removed 4 bases at V and 4 bases at J, with 9 bases between. In DNA form, the CDR3 reads TGTGCCTGGACCGGCGGGGCAGATACGCAGTATTTT. This encodes CAWTGGADTQYF.

In its sample, this clonotype was seen many times. V usage is TRBV7-3 and J usage is TRBJ1-6; D perhaps matches TRBD1 (6 bases). This CDR3 has 15 amino acids. The V and J ends lost 2 bases and 7 bases respectively, with 12 bases between them. Germline CDR1 is SGHTA and CDR2 is FQGTGA. The CDR3 here is CASSLYGGQNSPLHF. The CDR3 nucleotides are TGTGCCAGCAGCTTATATGGGGGGCAAAATTCACCCCTCCACTTT.

In its sample, this clonotype was seen a few times. The gene calls are TRBV7-9 and TRBJ1-2; D is possibly TRBD1 (6 bases). Trimming left V 4 bases short and J 0 bases short, with 12 bases between. Germline CDR1 SEHNR, CDR2 FQNEAQ (reference sequence). The CDR3 runs 15 residues. CDR3 protein: CASSSDRLPNYGYTF. CDR3 sequence (DNA): TGTGCCAGCAGCTCCGACAGGCTTCCTAACTATGGCTACACCTTC. The complete variable domain, with remaining parts taken from reference TRBV7-9 and TRBJ1-2, reads DTGVSQNPRHKITKRGQNVTFRCDPISEHNRLYWYRQTLGQGPEFLTYFQNEAQLEKSRLLSDRFSAERPKGSFSTLEIQRTEQGDSAMYLCASSSDRLPNYGYTFGSGTRLTVV.

This clonotype appeared a few times. The V and J genes are TRBV30 and TRBJ2-7, with unresolved D. V was trimmed by 4 bases and J by 0 bases, leaving 4 bases between them. Germline CDR1 is GTSNPN and CDR2 is SVGIG (reference sequence). There are 11 residues in the CDR3. CDR3 loop: CAWTNSYEQYF. The CDR3 region has the DNA TGTGCCTGGACAAACTCCTACGAGCAGTACTTC.

This clonotype was counted only a few times. This chain uses TRBV20-1 with TRBJ1-2; weak D call: TRBD1 (6 bases). The CDR3 has 13 amino acids. V lost 3 bases and J lost 7, with 15 bases in between. Germline V lookup: CDR1 DFQATT, CDR2 SNEGSKA (reference sequence). The CDR3 sequence is CSASQGQTGGYTF. DNA of the CDR3: TGCAGTGCTAGTCAGGGACAAACTGGTGGCTACACCTTC.

This clonotype was recorded at least ten times. The chain recombines TRBV3-1 with TRBJ1-2; D is unresolved. V was cut by 4 bases and J by 3 bases, with 9 bases left in between. Per the germline V gene, CDR1 is LGHDT and CDR2 is YNNKEL (reference sequence). This CDR3 contains 13 residues. DNA for the CDR3: TGTGCCAGCAGCCGAGAGAGGGACTATGGCTACACCTTC. Its translation is CASSRERDYGYTF.

The chain recombines TRBV6-1 with TRBJ2-7; D may be TRBD1 or TRBD2 (5 bases each). Germline lookup yields CDR1 MNHNS and CDR2 SASEGT. V shed 1 base and J shed 0 bases, with 13 bases lying between them. This CDR3 spans 16 amino acids. The CDR3 region has the DNA TGTGCCAGCAGTGAAGAAGGCCGGGGACCCTCCTACGAGCAGTACTTC. It codes for CASSEEGRGPSYEQYF.

This clonotype was detected a few times. The chain is built from TRBV6-1 and TRBJ1-1; a weak D match, TRBD1 (5 bases). Trimming shortened V by 4 bases and J by 0 bases, and 12 bases separated the two germline ends. Germline V CDR1 and CDR2: MNHNS, SASEGT. This CDR3 has 15 residues. The CDR3 DNA follows: TGTGCCAGCAGTGTACACGGGACGGTGAACACTGAAGCTTTCTTT. It encodes CASSVHGTVNTEAFF.

The chain couples TRBV6-2 or TRBV6-3 to TRBJ2-7, with 7 bases lining up with TRBD1. Trimming cost V 5 bases and J 1 base; bases outside gene matches: 5. This CDR3 spans 14 amino acids. CDR1 and CDR2 (germline): MNHEY, SVGEGT. CDR3 region: CASSHRQGSYEQYF. The CDR3, as DNA: TGTGCCAGCAGTCACCGACAGGGATCCTACGAGCAGTACTTC.

Points on this clonotype: This sequence may be a read error, since a much larger clone differs from it by one base. V and J are TRBV20-1 and TRBJ2-1; 12 nucleotides agree with TRBD1. The V gene end was trimmed by 6 bases and the J gene end by 13 bases; junction bases not matched to a gene: 13. In germline, CDR1 is DFQATT, CDR2 SNEGSKA (reference sequence). CDR3 size: 14 residues. CDR3 coding DNA: TGCAGTGCAAGTTTTCCGGGACAGGGGGCGGGTCAGTTCTTC. Amino acids: CSASFPGQGAGQFF.

This rearrangement joins TRBV11-2 to TRBJ2-7, with a possible D match to TRBD1 (5 bases). Trimming removed 1 base from V and 4 bases from J, with 14 bases in between. The CDR3 is 15 residues long. CDR1 is SGHAT, CDR2 FQNNGV, per germline. CDR3: CASSLGPGHQYEQYF. The CDR3 nucleotides are TGTGCCAGCAGCTTAGGACCCGGACACCAGTACGAGCAGTACTTC.

This chain joins TRBV29-1 and TRBJ1-1; tentative D call: TRBD1 (6 bases). This CDR3 region has 14 residues. Germline V gene sequence: CDR1 SQVTM, CDR2 ANQGSEA. The ends were cut back, 5 bases at V and 1 base at J, with 14 bases in the middle. DNA for the CDR3: TGCAGCGTTCGGGCAGGGGTACCGAACACTGAAGCTTTCTTT. Residues: CSVRAGVPNTEAFF.

DNA for the CDR3: TGTGCCAGCAGTCCCCAAACCGGGCTCAATTCACCCCTCCACTTT. Its protein is CASSPQTGLNSPLHF. V gene TRBV6-1 combines with J gene TRBJ1-6; D not certain. Germline assignment: CDR1 MNHNS and CDR2 SASEGT. CDR3 length: 15 residues. The germline V and J ends were trimmed by 5 bases and 7 bases, with 15 bases remaining between them.

V and J are TRBV6-1 and TRBJ1-1, with TRBD1 identical over 10 bases. The CDR3 is 13 amino acids. Germline CDR1 is MNHNS and CDR2 is SASEGT. The ends lost 6 bases at V and 6 bases at J; junction bases unmatched: 4. This CDR3 reads CASSPDRGAEAFF. The CDR3 DNA reads TGTGCCAGCAGCCCGGACAGGGGGGCTGAAGCTTTCTTT.

This clonotype appeared many times. The rearrangement links TRBV5-1 to TRBJ1-5; D is perhaps TRBD1 (5 bases). The CDR3 length is 15 residues. Germline values: CDR1 SGHRS, CDR2 YFSETQ. V was shortened by 4 bases and J by 7 bases, with 18 bases between the two germline ends. The DNA of the CDR3 is TGCGCCAGCAGCCCAGCTGCGGGGCCACGGCAGCCCCAGCATTTT. Encoded protein: CASSPAAGPRQPQHF.

This clonotype was observed a single time. This chain joins TRBV7-2 and TRBJ1-6; no clear D gene. V lost 4 bases to trimming and J lost 6 bases, with 7 bases between them. The CDR3 is 13 amino acids. Germline V lookup: CDR1 SGHTA, CDR2 FQGNSA. CDR3 protein: CASSSSPNSPLHF. CDR3 DNA sequence: TGTGCCAGCAGCTCATCGCCTAATTCACCCCTCCACTTT.

The table lists this clonotype with many counts. J is TRBJ2-5 and V is TRBV7-2; the D is unclear. Per the germline V gene, CDR1 is SGHTA and CDR2 is FQGNSA. V dropped 1 base and J dropped 2 bases, with 11 bases sitting between them. The CDR3 consists of 15 residues. The CDR3 reads CASSLVSDLQETQYF. In DNA, the CDR3 is TGTGCCAGCAGCTTAGTCTCGGACCTGCAAGAGACCCAGTACTTC.

This clonotype has at least ten counts. The V and J genes are TRBV20-1 and TRBJ1-1; D gene ambiguous. The V end was cut by 3 bases, the J end by 1 base, with 12 bases between. The CDR3 is 14 residues long. Germline V gene lookup returns CDR1 DFQATT and CDR2 SNEGSKA (reference sequence). The CDR3 protein is CSASTGAGNTEAFF. The CDR3 DNA follows: TGCAGTGCTAGCACTGGAGCGGGGAACACTGAAGCTTTCTTT.

The J gene is TRBJ2-3, the V gene TRBV20-1; weak D call: TRBD1 (5 bases). TRBJ1-5 explains the end of the DNA better; the J call may be wrong. Germline V gene data show CDR1 as DFQATT and CDR2 as SNEGSKA (reference sequence). This CDR3 is 17 amino acids long. CDR3 residues: CSASTGLAGAPTDTQHF. The CDR3 DNA is TGCAGTGCTAGTACGGGACTAGCGGGAGCCCCCACAGATACGCAGCATTTT.

The table lists this clonotype with a few counts. V gene TRBV7-3 combines with J gene TRBJ1-2; D uncertain. Germline CDR1 SGHTA, CDR2 FQGTGA. This CDR3 spans 15 amino acids. V was cut by 5 bases and J by 4 bases, with 17 bases left in between. CDR3 coding DNA: TGTGCCAGCAGCCCTTCGAGGACGAGCCTCTATGGCTACACCTTC. It codes for CASSPSRTSLYGYTF.

The rearrangement links TRBV6-1 to TRBJ2-1; 8 positions match TRBD2. This CDR3 contains 11 residues. Unmatched junction bases numbered 7, after V lost 6 bases and J lost 15 bases. Looked up from germline, CDR1 is MNHNS and CDR2 is SASEGT. CDR3 sequence reads: CASRGLVEGFF. DNA for the CDR3: TGTGCCAGCAGGGGACTAGTTGAGGGGTTCTTC.